This TCR beta chain comes out of a study of technical replicates of blood from a handful of donors. This table comes from immunoSEQ multiplex PCR, and its TCRdb copy is limited to in-frame clones, with some not included. There are about 89,000 clones in the sample; approximately 94% occur only once, and around 0.23% lies in the top ten. J lost 3 bases, V lost 7 bases, and 5 bases had no gene match. Looked up from germline, CDR1 is SNHLY and CDR2 is FYNNEI. The CDR3 is 14 residues long. J is TRBJ2-3 and V is TRBV2, with 9 nucleotides matching TRBD1. Material: T cells isolated from PBMCs. The sequence derives from a human donor in good health. CDR3 protein: CASMGQGFTDTQYF. DNA for the CDR3: TGTGCCAGCATGGGACAGGGTTTTACAGATACGCAGTATTTT.